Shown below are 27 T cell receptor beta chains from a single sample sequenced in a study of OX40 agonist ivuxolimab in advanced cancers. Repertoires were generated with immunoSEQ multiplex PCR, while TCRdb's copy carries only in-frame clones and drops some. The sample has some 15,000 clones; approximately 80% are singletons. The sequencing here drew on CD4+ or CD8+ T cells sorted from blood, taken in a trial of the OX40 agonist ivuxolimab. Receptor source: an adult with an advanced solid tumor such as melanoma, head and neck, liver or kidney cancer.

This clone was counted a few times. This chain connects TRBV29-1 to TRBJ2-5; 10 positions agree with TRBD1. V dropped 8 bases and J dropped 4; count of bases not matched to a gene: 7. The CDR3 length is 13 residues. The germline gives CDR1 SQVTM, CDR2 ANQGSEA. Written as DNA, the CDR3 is TGCAGCCCTGACAGGGGGCGAGGAGAGACCCAGTACTTC. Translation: CSPDRGRGETQYF.

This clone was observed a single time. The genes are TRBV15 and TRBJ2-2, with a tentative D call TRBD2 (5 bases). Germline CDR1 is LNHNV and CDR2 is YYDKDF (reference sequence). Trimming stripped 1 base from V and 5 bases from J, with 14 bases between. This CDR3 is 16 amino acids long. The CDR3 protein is CATSRAERSGTGELFF. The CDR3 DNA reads TGTGCCACCAGCAGAGCGGAGCGATCGGGGACCGGGGAGCTGTTTTTT.

The CDR3 nucleotides read TGTGCCAGCAGCCACACAGATACGCAGTATTTT. Translating it yields CASSHTDTQYF. The gene calls are TRBV13 and TRBJ2-3; the D is unclear. V was trimmed by 5 bases and J by 2 bases, leaving 2 bases between them. The CDR3 has 11 residues. Germline CDR1 and CDR2: PRHDT and FYEKMQ (reference sequence).

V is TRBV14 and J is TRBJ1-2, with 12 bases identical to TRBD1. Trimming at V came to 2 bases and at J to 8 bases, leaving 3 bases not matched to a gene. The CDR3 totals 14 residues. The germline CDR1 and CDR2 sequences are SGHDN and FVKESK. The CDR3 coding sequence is TGTGCCAGCAGCCAAAGGGACAGGGGGCAAGGCTACACCTTC. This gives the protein CASSQRDRGQGYTF.

Written as DNA, the CDR3 is TGTGCCAGCAGTTACTCAGGTGGGGCCAACGTCCTGACTTTC. Its translation is CASSYSGGANVLTF. The V and J genes are TRBV6-6 and TRBJ2-6; D not resolved. This CDR3 spans 14 amino acids. V gave up 0 bases and J gave up 3 bases, with 3 bases separating them. Germline-derived CDR1 and CDR2 are MNHNY and SVGAGI (reference sequence).

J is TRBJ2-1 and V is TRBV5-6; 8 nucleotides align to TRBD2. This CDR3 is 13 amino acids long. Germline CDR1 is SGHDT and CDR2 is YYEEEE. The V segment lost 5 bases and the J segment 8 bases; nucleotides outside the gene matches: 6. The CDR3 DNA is TGTGCCAGCAGTTCCGGGACTAGTTATGAGCAGTTCTTC. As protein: CASSSGTSYEQFF.

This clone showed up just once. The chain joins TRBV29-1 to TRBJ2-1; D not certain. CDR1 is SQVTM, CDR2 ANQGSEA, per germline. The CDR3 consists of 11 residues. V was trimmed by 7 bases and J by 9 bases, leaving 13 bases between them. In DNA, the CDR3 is TGCAGCGCCCCTACTGCAGGTGAGCAGTTCTTC. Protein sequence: CSAPTAGEQFF.

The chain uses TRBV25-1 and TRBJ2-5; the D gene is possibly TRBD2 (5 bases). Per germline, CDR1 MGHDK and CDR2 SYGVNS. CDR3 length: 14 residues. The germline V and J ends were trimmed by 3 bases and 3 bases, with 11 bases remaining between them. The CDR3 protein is CASSDRGSKETQYF. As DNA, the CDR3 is TGTGCCAGCAGTGATCGGGGTTCCAAAGAGACCCAGTACTTC.

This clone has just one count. The CDR3: CASNIRDRVSYEQYF. CDR3 DNA: TGTGCCAGCAATATCCGGGACCGCGTCTCCTACGAGCAGTACTTC. The chain has TRBV28 and TRBJ2-7; tentatively, D is TRBD1 or TRBD2 (5 bases each). The CDR3 consists of 15 residues. Germline V gene lookup returns CDR1 MDHEN and CDR2 SYDVKM. V lost 7 bases and J lost 0, with 16 bases in between.

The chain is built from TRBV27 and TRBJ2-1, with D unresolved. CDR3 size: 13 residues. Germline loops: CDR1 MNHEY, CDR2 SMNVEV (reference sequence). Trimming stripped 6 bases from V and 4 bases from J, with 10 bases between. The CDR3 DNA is TGTGCCAGCAGCGGCCCCCCATACAATGAGCAGTTCTTC. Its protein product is CASSGPPYNEQFF.

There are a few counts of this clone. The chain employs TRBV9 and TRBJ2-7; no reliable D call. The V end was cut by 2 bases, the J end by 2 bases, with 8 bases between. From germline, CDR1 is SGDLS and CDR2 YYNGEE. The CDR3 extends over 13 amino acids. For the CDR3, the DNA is TGTGCCAGCAGCGTCTCAGAGACCTACGAGCAGTACTTC. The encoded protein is CASSVSETYEQYF.

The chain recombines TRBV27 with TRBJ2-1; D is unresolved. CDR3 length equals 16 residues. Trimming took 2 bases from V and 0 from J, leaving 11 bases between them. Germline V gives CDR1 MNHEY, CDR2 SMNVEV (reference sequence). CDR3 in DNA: TGTGCCAGCAGTTTACGCTTTTTGGACTCCTACAATGAGCAGTTCTTC. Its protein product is CASSLRFLDSYNEQFF.

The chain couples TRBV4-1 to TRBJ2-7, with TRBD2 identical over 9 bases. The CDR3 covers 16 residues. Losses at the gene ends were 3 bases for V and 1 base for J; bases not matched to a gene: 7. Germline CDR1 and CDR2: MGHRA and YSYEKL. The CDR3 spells CASSQALAGRSYEQYF. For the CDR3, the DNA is TGCGCCAGCAGCCAGGCTCTAGCGGGACGTTCCTACGAGCAGTACTTC.

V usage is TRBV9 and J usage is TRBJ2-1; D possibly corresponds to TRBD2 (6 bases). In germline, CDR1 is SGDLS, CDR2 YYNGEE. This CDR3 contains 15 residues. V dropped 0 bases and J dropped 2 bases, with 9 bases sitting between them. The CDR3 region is CASSVDLAPYNEQFF. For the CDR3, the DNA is TGTGCCAGCAGCGTAGATCTAGCGCCCTACAATGAGCAGTTCTTC. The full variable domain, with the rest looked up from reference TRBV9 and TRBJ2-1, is DSGVTQTPKHLITATGQRVTLRCSPRSGDLSVYWYQQSLDQGLQFLIQYYNGEERAKGNILERFSAQQFPDLHSELNLSSLELGDSALYFCASSVDLAPYNEQFFGPGTRLTVL.

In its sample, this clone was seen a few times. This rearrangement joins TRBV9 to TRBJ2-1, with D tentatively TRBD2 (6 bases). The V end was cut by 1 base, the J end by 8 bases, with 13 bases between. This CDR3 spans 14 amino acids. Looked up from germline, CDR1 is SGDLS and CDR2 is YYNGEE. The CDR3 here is CASSVQGGEDEQFF. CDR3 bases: TGTGCCAGCAGCGTACAGGGTGGGGAGGATGAGCAGTTCTTC.

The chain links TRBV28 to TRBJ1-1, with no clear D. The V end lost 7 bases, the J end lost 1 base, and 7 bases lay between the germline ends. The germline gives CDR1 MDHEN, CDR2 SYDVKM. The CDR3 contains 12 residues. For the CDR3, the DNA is TGTGCCAGCACCCTAGGGAACACTGAAGCTTTCTTT. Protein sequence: CASTLGNTEAFF.

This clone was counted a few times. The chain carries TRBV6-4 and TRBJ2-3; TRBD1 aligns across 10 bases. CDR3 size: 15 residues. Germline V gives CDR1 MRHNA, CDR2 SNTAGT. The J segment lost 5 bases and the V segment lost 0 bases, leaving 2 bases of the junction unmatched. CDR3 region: CASSDSTGGGDTQYF. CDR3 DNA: TGTGCCAGCAGTGACTCGACAGGGGGCGGAGATACGCAGTATTTT.

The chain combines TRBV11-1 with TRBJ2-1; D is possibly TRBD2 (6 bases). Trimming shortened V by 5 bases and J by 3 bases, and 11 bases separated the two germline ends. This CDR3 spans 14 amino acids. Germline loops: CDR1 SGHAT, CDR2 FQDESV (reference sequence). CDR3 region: CASSLMGLYNEQFF. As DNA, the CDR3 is TGTGCCAGCAGCCTAATGGGACTCTACAATGAGCAGTTCTTC.

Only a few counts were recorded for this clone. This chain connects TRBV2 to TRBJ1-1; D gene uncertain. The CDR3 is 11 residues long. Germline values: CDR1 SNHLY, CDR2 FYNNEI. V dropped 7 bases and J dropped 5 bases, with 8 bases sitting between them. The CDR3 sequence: CASIVGTEAFF. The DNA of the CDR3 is TGTGCCAGCATCGTGGGAACTGAAGCTTTCTTT.

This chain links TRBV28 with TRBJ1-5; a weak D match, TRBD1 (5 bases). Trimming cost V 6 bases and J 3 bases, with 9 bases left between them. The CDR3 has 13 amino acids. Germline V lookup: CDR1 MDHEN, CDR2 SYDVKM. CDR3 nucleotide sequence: TGTGCCAGCAGCACAGGTTACAATCAGCCCCAGCATTTT. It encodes CASSTGYNQPQHF.

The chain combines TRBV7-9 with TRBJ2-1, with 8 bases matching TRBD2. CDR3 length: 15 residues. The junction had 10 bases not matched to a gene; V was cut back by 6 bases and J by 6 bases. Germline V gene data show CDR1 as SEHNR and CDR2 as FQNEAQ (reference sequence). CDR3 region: CASRSGTRNVNEQFF. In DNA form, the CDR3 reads TGTGCCAGCAGGTCCGGGACTAGAAACGTCAATGAGCAGTTCTTC.

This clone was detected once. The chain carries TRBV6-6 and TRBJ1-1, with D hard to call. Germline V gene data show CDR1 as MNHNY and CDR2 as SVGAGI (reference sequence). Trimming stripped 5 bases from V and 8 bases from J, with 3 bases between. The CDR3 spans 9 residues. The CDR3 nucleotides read TGTGCCAGCAGTGAAGAAGCTTTCTTT. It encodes CASSEEAFF.

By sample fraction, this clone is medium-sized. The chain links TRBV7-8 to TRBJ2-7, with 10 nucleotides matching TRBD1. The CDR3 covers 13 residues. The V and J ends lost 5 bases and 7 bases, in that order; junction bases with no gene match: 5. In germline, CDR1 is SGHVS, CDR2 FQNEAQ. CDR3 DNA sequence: TGTGCCAGCAGCCAGGGACAGGGGTTTGAGCAGTACTTC. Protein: CASSQGQGFEQYF.

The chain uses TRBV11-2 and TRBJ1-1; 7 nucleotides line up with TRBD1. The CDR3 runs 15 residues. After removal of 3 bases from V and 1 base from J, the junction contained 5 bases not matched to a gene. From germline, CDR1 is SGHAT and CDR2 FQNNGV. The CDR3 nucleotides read TGTGCCAGCAGCTTCCCGACAGGGCGGAACACTGAAGCTTTCTTT. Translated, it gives CASSFPTGRNTEAFF.

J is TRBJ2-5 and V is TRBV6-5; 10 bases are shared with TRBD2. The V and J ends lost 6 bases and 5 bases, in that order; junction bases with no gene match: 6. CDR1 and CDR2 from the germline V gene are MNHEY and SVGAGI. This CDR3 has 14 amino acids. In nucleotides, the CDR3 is TGTGCCAGCAGGGAACCGGGACTAGCGGAGACCCAGTACTTC. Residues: CASREPGLAETQYF.

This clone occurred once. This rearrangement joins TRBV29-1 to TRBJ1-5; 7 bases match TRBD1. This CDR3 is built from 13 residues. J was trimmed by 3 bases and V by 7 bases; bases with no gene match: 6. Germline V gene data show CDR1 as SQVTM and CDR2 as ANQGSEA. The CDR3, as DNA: TGCAGCGGGGGGGGGACAGCCAATCAGCCCCAGCATTTT. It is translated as CSGGGTANQPQHF.

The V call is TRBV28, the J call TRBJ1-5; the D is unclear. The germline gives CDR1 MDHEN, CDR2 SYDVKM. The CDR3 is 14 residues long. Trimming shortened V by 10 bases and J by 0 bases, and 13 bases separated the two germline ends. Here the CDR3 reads CATREQSSNQPQHF. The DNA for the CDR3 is TGTGCCACCCGGGAACAAAGTAGCAATCAGCCCCAGCATTTT.